Described below is a single T cell receptor (beta chain) sequence and its context. Its antigen is unidentified. This CDR3 has 19 amino acids. After removal of 0 bases from V and 0 bases from J, the junction contained 9 bases not matched to a gene. CDR1 and CDR2 (germline): KGHSH, LQKENI. These data are taken from a study of graft-versus-host responses after intestinal transplantation. Overall study context: Multivisceral, liver-intestinal, or isolated intestinal transplants were given to recipients. Tacrolimus plus steroids were given to all recipients for two to three years, preceded by anti-thymocyte globulin induction.

Method: immunoSEQ multiplex PCR; TCRdb's copy keeps in-frame clones and lacks some. The table shows about 25,000 clones, with over 75% occurring only once. Study conclusions and caveats: Recipient bone marrow held GvH clones, some seen earlier in ileum or blood. High graft-versus-host to host-versus-graft clonal ratios were seen in allografts of patients with graft-donor T cell macrochimerism.

Sequencing was performed on PBMCs, taken around 14 months after intestinal transplant. This clonotype was obtained from a human patient who received an intestinal transplant, so some T cells may come from the graft donor. The chain couples TRBV18 to TRBJ2-1; 9 positions agree with TRBD2. The CDR3, as DNA: TGTGCCAGCTCACCACCCCGGCTAGCGGGGATGAGCTCCTACAATGAGCAGTTCTTC. This encodes CASSPPRLAGMSSYNEQFF. Full variable domain (remainder filled in from reference TRBV18 and TRBJ2-1): NAGVMQNPRHLVRRRGQEARLRCSPMKGHSHVYWYRQLPEEGLKFMVYLQKENIIDESGMPKERFSAEFPKEGPSILRIQQVVRGDSAAYFCASSPPRLAGMSSYNEQFFGPGTRLTVL.